Detailed here is one T cell receptor beta chain. Germline lookup yields CDR1 LNHDA and CDR2 SQIVND (reference sequence). The CDR3 consists of 15 residues. J was trimmed by 3 bases and V by 7 bases; bases with no gene match: 8. This sample was included in a study of blood T cell repertoires in COVID-19. Study overall: Italy, Spain and the United States were the sources of the convalescent and acute COVID-19 samples. Sample material is recorded as cDNA or gDNA derived from T cells, B-cell-depleted T cells, or PBMCs.

Original processing notes: Amplifying reference gene primers gave estimates of nucleated cell counts. This table comes from immunoSEQ multiplex PCR, and its TCRdb copy is limited to in-frame clones, with some not included. Clone size and V and J calls were adopted from that table, with D and trimming inferred from the DNA. The sample has about 140,000 clones; 81% are singletons. V is TRBV19 and J is TRBJ2-1; 8 positions match TRBD1. This receptor was identified in a human donor in a cohort sampled during active COVID-19. Sequenced input: peripheral blood. The CDR3 sequence is CASKSTGGDYNEQFF. In nucleotides, the CDR3 is TGTGCCAGTAAATCCACAGGGGGTGACTACAATGAGCAGTTCTTC.